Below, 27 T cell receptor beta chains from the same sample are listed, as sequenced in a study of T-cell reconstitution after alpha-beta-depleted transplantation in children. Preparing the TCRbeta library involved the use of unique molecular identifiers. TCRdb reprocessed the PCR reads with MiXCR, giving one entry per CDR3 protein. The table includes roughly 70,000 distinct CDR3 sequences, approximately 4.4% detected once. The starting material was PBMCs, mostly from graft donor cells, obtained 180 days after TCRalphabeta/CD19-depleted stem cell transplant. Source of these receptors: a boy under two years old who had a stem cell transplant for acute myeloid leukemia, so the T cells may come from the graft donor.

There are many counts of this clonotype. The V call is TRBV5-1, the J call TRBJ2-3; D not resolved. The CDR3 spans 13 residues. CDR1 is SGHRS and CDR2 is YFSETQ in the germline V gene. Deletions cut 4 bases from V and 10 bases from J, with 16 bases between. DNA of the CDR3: TGCGCCAGCAGCCTCCTCACAAGAGAAGCGCAGTATTTT. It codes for CASSLLTREAQYF.

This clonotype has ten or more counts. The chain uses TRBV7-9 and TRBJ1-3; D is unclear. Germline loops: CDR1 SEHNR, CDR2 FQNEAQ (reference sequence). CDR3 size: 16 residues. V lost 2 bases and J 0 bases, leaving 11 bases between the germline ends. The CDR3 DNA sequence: TGTGCCAGCAGCTTACGGGCAGACTTCTCTGGAAACACCATATATTTT. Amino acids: CASSLRADFSGNTIYF.

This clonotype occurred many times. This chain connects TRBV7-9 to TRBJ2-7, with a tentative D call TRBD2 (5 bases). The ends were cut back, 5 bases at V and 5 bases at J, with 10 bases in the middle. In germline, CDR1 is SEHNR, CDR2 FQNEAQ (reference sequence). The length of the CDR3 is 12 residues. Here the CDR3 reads CASSAGRNEQYF. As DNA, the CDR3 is TGTGCCAGCAGCGCTGGGAGAAACGAGCAGTACTTC.

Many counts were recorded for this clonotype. Here the CDR3 reads CASSLPGSPEQFF. Here the CDR3 DNA reads TGTGCCAGCAGCCTACCCGGGAGTCCTGAGCAGTTCTTC. The V and J genes are TRBV14 and TRBJ2-1; D possibly corresponds to TRBD2 (6 bases). Germline CDR1 and CDR2: SGHDN and FVKESK. Deletions cut 4 bases from V and 9 bases from J, with 13 bases between. This CDR3 spans 13 amino acids. Full variable domain (remainder filled in from reference TRBV14 and TRBJ2-1): EAGVTQFPSHSVIEKGQTVTLRCDPISGHDNLYWYRRVMGKEIKFLLHFVKESKQDESGMPNNRFLAERTGGTYSTLKVQPAELEDSGVYFCASSLPGSPEQFFGPGTRLTVL.

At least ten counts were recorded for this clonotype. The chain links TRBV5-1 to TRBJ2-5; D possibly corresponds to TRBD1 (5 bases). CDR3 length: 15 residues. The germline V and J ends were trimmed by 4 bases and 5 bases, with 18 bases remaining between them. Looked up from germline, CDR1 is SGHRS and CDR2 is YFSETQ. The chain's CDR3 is CASSPLVGAGETQYF. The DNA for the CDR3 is TGCGCCAGCAGCCCCTTGGTAGGGGCCGGCGAGACCCAGTACTTC.

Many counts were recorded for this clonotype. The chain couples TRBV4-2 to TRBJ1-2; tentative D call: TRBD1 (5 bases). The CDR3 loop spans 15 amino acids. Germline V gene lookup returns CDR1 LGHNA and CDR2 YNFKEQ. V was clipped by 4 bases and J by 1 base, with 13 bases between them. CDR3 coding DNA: TGTGCCAGCAGCCCACACCTAGACAGTAACTATGGCTACACCTTC. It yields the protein CASSPHLDSNYGYTF.

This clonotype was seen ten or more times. The CDR3 sequence is CASSQEVGLDYNSPLHF. The CDR3 coding sequence is TGCGCCAGCAGCCAAGAGGTGGGACTCGACTATAATTCACCCCTCCACTTT. The chain couples TRBV4-1 to TRBJ1-6, with a tentative D call TRBD1 (5 bases). The CDR3 sequence is 17 residues long. CDR1 is MGHRA and CDR2 is YSYEKL in the germline V gene. V was cut by 0 bases and J by 3 bases, with 12 bases left in between.

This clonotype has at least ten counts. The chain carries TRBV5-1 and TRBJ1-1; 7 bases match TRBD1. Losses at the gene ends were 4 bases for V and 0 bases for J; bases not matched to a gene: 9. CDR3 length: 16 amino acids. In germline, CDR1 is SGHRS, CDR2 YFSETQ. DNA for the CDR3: TGCGCCAGCAGCCTCGGGACAGAAGACATGAACACTGAAGCTTTCTTT. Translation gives CASSLGTEDMNTEAFF.

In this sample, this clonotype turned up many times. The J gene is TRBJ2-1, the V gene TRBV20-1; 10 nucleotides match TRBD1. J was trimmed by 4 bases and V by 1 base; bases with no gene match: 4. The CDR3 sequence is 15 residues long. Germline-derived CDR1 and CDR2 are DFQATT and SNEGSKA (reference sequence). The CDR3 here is CSARGRQGAYNEQFF. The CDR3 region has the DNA TGCAGTGCTAGAGGGAGACAGGGGGCTTACAATGAGCAGTTCTTC.

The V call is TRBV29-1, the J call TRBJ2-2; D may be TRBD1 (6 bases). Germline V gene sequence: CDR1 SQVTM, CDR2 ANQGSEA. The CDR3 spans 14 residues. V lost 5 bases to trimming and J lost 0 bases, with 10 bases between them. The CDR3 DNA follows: TGCAGCGTTTTGAGGACAGCGAACACCGGGGAGCTGTTTTTT. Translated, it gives CSVLRTANTGELFF.

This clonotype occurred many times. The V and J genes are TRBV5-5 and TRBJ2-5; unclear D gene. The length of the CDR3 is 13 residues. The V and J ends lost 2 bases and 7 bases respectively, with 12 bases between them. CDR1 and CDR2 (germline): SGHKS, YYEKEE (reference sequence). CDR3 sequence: CASSLAQDGTQYF. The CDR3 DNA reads TGTGCCAGCAGCTTAGCGCAGGACGGGACCCAGTACTTC.

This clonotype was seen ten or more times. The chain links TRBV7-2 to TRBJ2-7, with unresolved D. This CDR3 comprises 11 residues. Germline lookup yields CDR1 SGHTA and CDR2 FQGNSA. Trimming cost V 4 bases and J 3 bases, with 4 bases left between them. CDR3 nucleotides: TGTGCCAGCAGCTCATACTACGAGCAGTACTTC. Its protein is CASSSYYEQYF.

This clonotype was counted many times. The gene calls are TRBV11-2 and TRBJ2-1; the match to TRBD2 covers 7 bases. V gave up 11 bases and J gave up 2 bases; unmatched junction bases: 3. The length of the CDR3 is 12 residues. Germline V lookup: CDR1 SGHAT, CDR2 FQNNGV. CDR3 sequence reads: CAGGGAYNEQFF. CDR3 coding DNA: TGTGCCGGCGGGGGAGCCTACAATGAGCAGTTCTTC.

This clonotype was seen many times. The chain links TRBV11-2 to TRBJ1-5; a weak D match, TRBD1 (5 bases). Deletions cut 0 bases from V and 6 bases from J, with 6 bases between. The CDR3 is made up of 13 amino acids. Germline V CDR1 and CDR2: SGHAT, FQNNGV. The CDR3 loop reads CASSLERGQPQHF. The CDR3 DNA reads TGTGCCAGCAGCTTAGAGAGGGGTCAGCCCCAGCATTTT. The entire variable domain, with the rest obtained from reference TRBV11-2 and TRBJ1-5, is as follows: EAGVAQSPRYKIIEKRQSVAFWCNPISGHATLYWYQQILGQGPKLLIQFQNNGVVDDSQLPKDRFSAERLKGVDSTLKIQPAKLEDSAVYLCASSLERGQPQHFGDGTRLSIL.

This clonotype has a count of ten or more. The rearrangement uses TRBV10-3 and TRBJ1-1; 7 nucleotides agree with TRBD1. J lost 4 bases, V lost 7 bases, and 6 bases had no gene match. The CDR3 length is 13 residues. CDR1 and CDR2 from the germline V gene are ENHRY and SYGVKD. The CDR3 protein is CAIKNRGGTEAFF. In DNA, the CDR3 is TGTGCCATCAAGAACAGGGGCGGCACTGAAGCTTTCTTT.

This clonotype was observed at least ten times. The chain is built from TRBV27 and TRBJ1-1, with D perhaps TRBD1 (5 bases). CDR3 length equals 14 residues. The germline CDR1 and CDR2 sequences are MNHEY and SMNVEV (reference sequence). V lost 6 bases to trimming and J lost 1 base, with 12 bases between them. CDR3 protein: CASRRSGWNTEAFF. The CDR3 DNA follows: TGTGCCAGCAGGCGCTCAGGGTGGAACACTGAAGCTTTCTTT.

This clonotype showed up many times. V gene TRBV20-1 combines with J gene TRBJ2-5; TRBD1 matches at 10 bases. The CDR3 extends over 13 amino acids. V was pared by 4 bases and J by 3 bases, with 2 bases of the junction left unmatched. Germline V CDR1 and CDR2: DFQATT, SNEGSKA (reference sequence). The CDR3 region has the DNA TGCAGTGCTACGGGACAGGGGAAAGAGACCCAGTACTTC. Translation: CSATGQGKETQYF.

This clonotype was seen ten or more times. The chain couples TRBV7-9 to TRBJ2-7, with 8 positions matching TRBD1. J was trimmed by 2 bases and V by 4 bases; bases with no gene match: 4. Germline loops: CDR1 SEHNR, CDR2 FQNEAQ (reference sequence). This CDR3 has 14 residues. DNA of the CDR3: TGTGCCAGCAGCTCAACAGGGGGGCCCTACGAGCAGTACTTC. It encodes CASSSTGGPYEQYF.

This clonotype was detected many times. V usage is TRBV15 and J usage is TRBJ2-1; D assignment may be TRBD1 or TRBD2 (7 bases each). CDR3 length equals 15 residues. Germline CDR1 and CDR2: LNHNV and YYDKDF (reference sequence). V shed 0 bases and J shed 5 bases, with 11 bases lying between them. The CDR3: CATSRDRGGDNEQFF. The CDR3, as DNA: TGTGCCACCAGCAGAGACAGGGGGGGGGACAATGAGCAGTTCTTC. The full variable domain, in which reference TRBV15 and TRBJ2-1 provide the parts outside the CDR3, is DAMVIQNPRYQVTQFGKPVTLSCSQTLNHNVMYWYQQKSSQAPKLLFHYYDKDFNNEADTPDNFQSRRPNTSFCFLDIRSPGLGDTAMYLCATSRDRGGDNEQFFGPGTRLTVL.

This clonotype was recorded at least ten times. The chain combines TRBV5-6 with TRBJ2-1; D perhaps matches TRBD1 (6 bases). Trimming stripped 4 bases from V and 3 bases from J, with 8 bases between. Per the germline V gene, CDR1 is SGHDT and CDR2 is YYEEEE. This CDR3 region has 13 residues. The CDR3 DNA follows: TGTGCCAGCAGCAGGACAGTCTACAATGAGCAGTTCTTC. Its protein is CASSRTVYNEQFF.

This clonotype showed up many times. This chain's CDR3 is CASSPVTKEGGYTF. DNA for the CDR3: TGCGCCAGCAGCCCGGTCACGAAAGAGGGGGGCTACACCTTC. The V gene is TRBV4-3, the J gene TRBJ1-2; tentative D call: TRBD1 (5 bases). There are 14 residues in the CDR3. From germline, CDR1 is LGHNA and CDR2 YSLEER. The V end was cut by 4 bases, the J end by 8 bases, with 17 bases between.

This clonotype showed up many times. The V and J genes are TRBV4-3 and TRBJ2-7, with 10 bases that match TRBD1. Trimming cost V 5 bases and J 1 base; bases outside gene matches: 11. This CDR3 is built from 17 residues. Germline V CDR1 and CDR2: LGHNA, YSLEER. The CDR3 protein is CASSGGTGEIQSYEQYF. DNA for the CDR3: TGCGCCAGCAGCGGGGGGACAGGGGAGATCCAATCCTACGAGCAGTACTTC.

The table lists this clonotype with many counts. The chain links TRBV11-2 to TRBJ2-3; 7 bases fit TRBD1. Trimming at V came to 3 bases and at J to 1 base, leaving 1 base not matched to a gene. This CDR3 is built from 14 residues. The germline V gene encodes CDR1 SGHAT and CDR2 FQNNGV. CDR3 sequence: CASSFGQGTDTQYF. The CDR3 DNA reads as TGTGCCAGCAGCTTTGGACAGGGCACAGATACGCAGTATTTT.

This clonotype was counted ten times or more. CDR3 in DNA: TGTGCCAGCAGTTTGGGGGGGCACGAGCAGTACGTC. It specifies CASSLGGHEQYV. The rearrangement uses TRBV12-3 or TRBV12-4 and TRBJ2-7, with D perhaps TRBD2 (7 bases). V was pared by 3 bases and J by 5 bases, with 8 bases between. This CDR3 is 12 amino acids long.

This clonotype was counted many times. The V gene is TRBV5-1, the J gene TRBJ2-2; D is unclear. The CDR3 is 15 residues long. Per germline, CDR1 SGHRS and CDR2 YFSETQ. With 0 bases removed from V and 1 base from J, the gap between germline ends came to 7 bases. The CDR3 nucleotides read TGCGCCAGCAGCTTGGAACGCTGGAACACCGGGGAGCTGTTTTTT. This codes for CASSLERWNTGELFF.

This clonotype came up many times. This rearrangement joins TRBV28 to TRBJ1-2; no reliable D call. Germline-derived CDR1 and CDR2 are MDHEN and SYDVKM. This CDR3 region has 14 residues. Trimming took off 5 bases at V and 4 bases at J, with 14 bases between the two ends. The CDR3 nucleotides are TGTGCCAGCAGTCCGCCCTCCAGGATCTATGGCTACACCTTC. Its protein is CASSPPSRIYGYTF.

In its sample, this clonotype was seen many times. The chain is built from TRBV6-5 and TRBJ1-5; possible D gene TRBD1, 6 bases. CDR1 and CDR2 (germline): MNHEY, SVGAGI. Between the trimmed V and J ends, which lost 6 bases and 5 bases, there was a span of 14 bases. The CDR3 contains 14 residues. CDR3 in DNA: TGTGCCAGCAGGGTGAGGGGGGTAGATCAGCCCCAGCATTTT. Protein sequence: CASRVRGVDQPQHF.